These 23 T cell receptor beta chains came from one sample sequenced in a study of response to subunit inactivated influenza vaccine. TCRdb re-called the RT-PCR reads with MiXCR, one entry per CDR3 protein. The sample shows approximately 730,000 distinct CDR3 sequences, around 13% of them seen only once. The specimen comprised PBMCs from blood, sampled 14 to 15 days before vaccination. The receptors originated from a man aged 45-65 years who received an inactivated influenza vaccine.

This clonotype was observed a handful of times. This chain uses TRBV24-1 with TRBJ2-3; the match to TRBD2 covers 7 bases. Per germline, CDR1 KGHDR and CDR2 SFDVKD. J gave up 0 bases and V 5 bases, and 4 bases lay outside the gene matches. The CDR3 consists of 15 residues. The CDR3 loop is CATSGEGGSTDTQYF. The DNA for the CDR3 is TGTGCCACCAGTGGGGAGGGCGGGAGCACAGATACGCAGTATTTT.

CDR3 protein: CASSPAGLFTDTQYF. The CDR3 region has the DNA TGTGCCAGCAGCCCCGCGGGACTATTCACAGATACGCAGTATTTT. V is TRBV5-5 and J is TRBJ2-3; TRBD2 matches at 7 bases. Unmatched junction bases numbered 7, after V lost 4 bases and J lost 2 bases. Germline V gives CDR1 SGHKS, CDR2 YYEKEE (reference sequence). The CDR3 length is 15 residues.

Only a few counts were recorded for this clonotype. The J gene is TRBJ2-7, the V gene TRBV7-2, with D perhaps TRBD2 (6 bases). Germline V lookup: CDR1 SGHTA, CDR2 FQGNSA. V gave up 5 bases and J gave up 0 bases, with 14 bases separating them. The CDR3 contains 15 residues. This CDR3 is CASSPWAGSSYEQYF. In DNA form, the CDR3 reads TGTGCCAGCAGCCCGTGGGCGGGGAGCTCCTACGAGCAGTACTTC.

This clonotype has just a few counts. An end of the junction differs from the germline gene, which may be a read error. The chain carries TRBV20-1 and TRBJ2-3; 7 bases are shared with TRBD2. Looked up from germline, CDR1 is DFQATT and CDR2 is SNEGSKA (reference sequence). This CDR3 spans 12 amino acids. CDR3 protein: CSARPPSGSSHF. Here the CDR3 DNA reads TGCAGTGCTAGACCTCCTAGCGGCAGTTCCCATTTT.

This clonotype has only a few counts. The chain combines TRBV9 with TRBJ1-1; D is undetermined. CDR3 length: 14 amino acids. V was cut by 4 bases and J by 7 bases, with 17 bases left in between. From germline, CDR1 is SGDLS and CDR2 YYNGEE. CDR3 sequence: CASSPRGSRSEAFF. DNA for the CDR3: TGTGCCAGCAGCCCAAGAGGCTCGAGGAGTGAAGCTTTCTTT.

This clonotype was seen only a few times. V usage is TRBV4-3 and J usage is TRBJ2-3; possible D gene TRBD2, 5 bases. Germline V gene sequence: CDR1 LGHNA, CDR2 YSLEER. There are 14 residues in the CDR3. V lost 6 bases and J lost 1, with 11 bases in between. The CDR3 here is CASSRGPGTDTQYF. CDR3 coding DNA: TGCGCCAGCAGTCGGGGTCCGGGCACAGATACGCAGTATTTT.

This clonotype was observed a few times. V and J are TRBV5-6 and TRBJ2-7; TRBD1 matches at 7 bases. CDR3 length: 15 amino acids. Germline-derived CDR1 and CDR2 are SGHDT and YYEEEE. Losses at the gene ends were 7 bases for V and 0 bases for J; bases not matched to a gene: 10. The CDR3 DNA reads TGTGCCAGCCAATCAGGGACAGCGTCCTCCTACGAGCAGTACTTC. Its protein product is CASQSGTASSYEQYF.

The chain is built from TRBV5-1 and TRBJ2-3; 10 bases line up with TRBD1. V trimming: 3 bases; J trimming: 4 bases; junction bases outside the gene matches: 5. The CDR3 sequence is 15 residues long. Germline CDR1 SGHRS, CDR2 YFSETQ. The CDR3 sequence is CASSSGQGRPDTQYF. For the CDR3, the DNA is TGCGCCAGCAGCTCGGGACAGGGGAGACCAGATACGCAGTATTTT.

V gene TRBV6-1 combines with J gene TRBJ2-7; TRBD2 aligns across 10 bases. The length of the CDR3 is 15 residues. V lost 3 bases and J lost 1; bases outside the gene matches: 3. Germline-derived CDR1 and CDR2 are MNHNS and SASEGT. CDR3 nucleotide sequence: TGTGCCAGCAGTGAGGGGACTAGCGCGTCCTACGAGCAGTACTTC. Residues: CASSEGTSASYEQYF.

This clonotype was seen ten or more times. The rearrangement uses TRBV6-1 and TRBJ2-7; D may be TRBD1 (6 bases). With 6 bases removed from V and 4 bases from J, the gap between germline ends came to 13 bases. Germline CDR1 and CDR2: MNHNS and SASEGT. The CDR3 is 13 amino acids. The CDR3 sequence: CASRQGPPYEQYF. The CDR3 DNA reads TGTGCCAGCAGACAGGGTCCCCCTTACGAGCAGTACTTC.

A single count supports this clonotype. The chain carries TRBV4-2 and TRBJ2-3; D is possibly TRBD2 (6 bases). V gave up 2 bases and J gave up 4 bases, with 13 bases separating them. The length of the CDR3 is 15 residues. Germline CDR1 and CDR2: LGHNA and YNFKEQ. CDR3 amino acids: CASSQSRGAADTQYF. CDR3 coding DNA: TGTGCCAGCAGCCAATCCCGCGGGGCCGCAGATACGCAGTATTTT.

The chain carries TRBV20-1 and TRBJ2-1, with TRBD2 as a possible D gene (6 bases). V dropped 1 base and J dropped 0 bases, with 13 bases sitting between them. This CDR3 is 16 amino acids long. Germline V CDR1 and CDR2: DFQATT, SNEGSKA (reference sequence). The CDR3 loop reads CSARGPGLNSYNEQFF. The CDR3 nucleotides are TGCAGTGCTAGAGGACCGGGACTCAACTCCTACAATGAGCAGTTCTTC.

The J gene is TRBJ2-1, the V gene TRBV12-3 or TRBV12-4; 11 bases are shared with TRBD2. CDR3 length: 15 amino acids. The junction had 4 bases not matched to a gene; V was cut back by 1 base and J by 8 bases. In DNA, the CDR3 is TGTGCCAGCAGTTTAGGACTAGCGGGGATGGATGAGCAGTTCTTC. Translated: CASSLGLAGMDEQFF.

The rearrangement links TRBV6-2 or TRBV6-3 to TRBJ2-2, with D uncertain. V dropped 7 bases and J dropped 2 bases, with 11 bases sitting between them. Germline V gene data show CDR1 as MNHEY and CDR2 as SVGEGT. The CDR3 loop spans 14 amino acids. CDR3 sequence reads: CASTHGLNTGELFF. CDR3 nucleotides: TGTGCCAGCACTCATGGGCTCAACACCGGGGAGCTGTTTTTT.

This clonotype was counted ten times or more. The genes are TRBV29-1 and TRBJ2-3, with D possibly being TRBD1 or TRBD2 (5 bases each). Trimming left V 4 bases short and J 2 bases short, with 10 bases between. The CDR3 contains 13 residues. Germline CDR1 and CDR2: SQVTM and ANQGSEA. This CDR3 is CSVGAGTTDTQYF. The CDR3 bases are TGCAGCGTTGGAGCTGGGACCACAGATACGCAGTATTTT.

This clonotype has a count of ten or more. For the CDR3, the DNA is TGCGCCAGCAGCTTAAGGGGATCCCAAGAGACCCAGTACTTC. Amino acids: CASSLRGSQETQYF. The gene calls are TRBV5-1 and TRBJ2-5; perhaps TRBD1 as D (5 bases). The V end was cut by 2 bases, the J end by 1 base, with 9 bases between. The germline gives CDR1 SGHRS, CDR2 YFSETQ. CDR3 length equals 14 residues.

The chain employs TRBV7-2 and TRBJ2-3, with a tentative D call TRBD2 (7 bases). Trimming removed 2 bases from V and 3 bases from J, with 15 bases in between. Germline V gene data show CDR1 as SGHTA and CDR2 as FQGNSA. The CDR3 spans 16 residues. CDR3: CASSLITGRETDTQYF. The DNA for the CDR3 is TGTGCCAGCAGCTTAATAACAGGGAGGGAGACAGATACGCAGTATTTT.

The chain employs TRBV18 and TRBJ2-2, with 7 positions matching TRBD2. The V gene's germline CDR1 is KGHSH and CDR2 LQKENI. V shed 4 bases and J 0 bases; nucleotides not matched to a gene: 2. This CDR3 is built from 15 residues. This CDR3 is CASSQTSANTGELFF. CDR3 DNA: TGTGCCAGCTCACAAACTAGCGCGAACACCGGGGAGCTGTTTTTT.

This clonotype was observed a few times. V is TRBV6-1 and J is TRBJ1-1, with 7 bases matching TRBD1. V lost 2 bases, J lost 1 base, and 4 bases stayed unmatched. CDR3 length: 15 residues. From germline, CDR1 is MNHNS and CDR2 SASEGT. The CDR3 reads CASSETGTANTEAFF. The CDR3 nucleotides read TGTGCCAGCAGTGAAACGGGGACAGCGAACACTGAAGCTTTCTTT.

Many counts were recorded for this clonotype. The chain employs TRBV4-3 and TRBJ1-1; the match to TRBD1 covers 7 bases. Trimming took 4 bases from V and 8 from J; bases not matched to a gene: 7. Looked up from germline, CDR1 is LGHNA and CDR2 is YSLEER. The CDR3 is 13 residues long. Here the CDR3 reads CASSLNRGTEAFF. The CDR3 coding sequence is TGCGCCAGCAGCCTAAACAGGGGCACGGAAGCTTTCTTT.

The chain carries TRBV7-8 and TRBJ2-1, with D possibly matching TRBD1 (6 bases). The CDR3 runs 15 residues. The germline CDR1 and CDR2 sequences are SGHVS and FQNEAQ. V was cut by 5 bases and J by 0 bases, with 11 bases left in between. CDR3 amino acids: CASSVRDISYNEQFF. CDR3 in DNA: TGTGCCAGCAGCGTCCGGGACATCTCCTACAATGAGCAGTTCTTC.

The rearrangement links TRBV18 to TRBJ2-4; D remains unclear. Germline CDR1 and CDR2: KGHSH and LQKENI. Trimming removed 0 bases from V and 5 bases from J, with 8 bases in between. This CDR3 contains 14 residues. CDR3 protein: CASSPPNRENIQYF. CDR3 nucleotide sequence: TGTGCCAGCTCACCACCGAACAGAGAAAACATTCAGTACTTC.

The chain carries TRBV6-2 or TRBV6-3 and TRBJ2-7; no reliable D call. Germline CDR1 reads MNHEY; CDR2 reads SVGEGT. Trimming stripped 6 bases from V and 2 bases from J, with 8 bases between. This CDR3 spans 12 amino acids. The CDR3 coding sequence is TGTGCCAGCAGCCACAGTCCCTACGAGCAGTACTTC. This encodes CASSHSPYEQYF.